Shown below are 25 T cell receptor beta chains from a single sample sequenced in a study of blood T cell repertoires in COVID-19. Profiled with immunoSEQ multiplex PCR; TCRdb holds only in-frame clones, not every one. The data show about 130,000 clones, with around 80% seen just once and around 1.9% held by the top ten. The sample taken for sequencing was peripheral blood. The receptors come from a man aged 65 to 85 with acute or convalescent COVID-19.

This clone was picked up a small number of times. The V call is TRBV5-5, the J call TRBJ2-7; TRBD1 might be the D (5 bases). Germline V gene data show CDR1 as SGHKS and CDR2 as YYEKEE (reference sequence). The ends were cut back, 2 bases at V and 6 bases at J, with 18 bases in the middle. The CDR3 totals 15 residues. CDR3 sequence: CASSFSRQSLAEQYF. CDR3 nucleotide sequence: TGTGCCAGCAGCTTCTCTCGACAGAGTTTAGCCGAGCAGTACTTC. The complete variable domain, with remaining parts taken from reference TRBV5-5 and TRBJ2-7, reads DAGVTQSPTHLIKTRGQQVTLRCSPISGHKSVSWYQQVLGQGPQFIFQYYEKEERGRGNFPDRFSARQFPNYSSELNVNALLLGDSALYLCASSFSRQSLAEQYFGPGTRLTVT.

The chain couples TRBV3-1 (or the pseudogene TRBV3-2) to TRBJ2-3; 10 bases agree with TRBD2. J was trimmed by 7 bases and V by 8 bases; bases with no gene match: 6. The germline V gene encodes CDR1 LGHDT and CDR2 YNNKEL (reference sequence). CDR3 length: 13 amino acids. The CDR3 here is CASGAGGRYTQYF. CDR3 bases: TGTGCCAGCGGAGCGGGGGGGCGGTATACGCAGTATTTT.

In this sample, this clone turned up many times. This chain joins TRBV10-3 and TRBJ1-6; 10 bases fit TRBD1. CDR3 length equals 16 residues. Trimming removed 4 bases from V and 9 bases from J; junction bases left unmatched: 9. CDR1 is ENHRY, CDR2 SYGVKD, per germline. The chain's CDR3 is CAISGTHRDRGSPLHF. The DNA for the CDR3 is TGTGCCATCAGTGGGACGCACCGGGACAGGGGTTCACCCCTCCACTTT.

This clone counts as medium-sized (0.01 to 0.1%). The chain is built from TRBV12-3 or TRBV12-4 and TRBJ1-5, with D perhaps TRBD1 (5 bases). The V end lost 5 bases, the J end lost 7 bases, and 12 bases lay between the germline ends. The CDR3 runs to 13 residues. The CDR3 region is CASSVGGDQPQHF. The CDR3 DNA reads TGTGCCAGCAGTGTCGGGGGAGACCAGCCCCAGCATTTT.

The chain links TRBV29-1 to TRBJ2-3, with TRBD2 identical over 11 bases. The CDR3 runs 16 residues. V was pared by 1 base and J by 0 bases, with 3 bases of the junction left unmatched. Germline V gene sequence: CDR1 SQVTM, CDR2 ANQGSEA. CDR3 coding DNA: TGCAGCGTTGAAGGACTAGCGGGGAGTAGCACAGATACGCAGTATTTT. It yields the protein CSVEGLAGSSTDTQYF.

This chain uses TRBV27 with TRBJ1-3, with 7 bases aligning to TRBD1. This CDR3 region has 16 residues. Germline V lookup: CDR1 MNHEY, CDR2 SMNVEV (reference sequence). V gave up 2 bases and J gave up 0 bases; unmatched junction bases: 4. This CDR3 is CASSLTGASSGNTIYF. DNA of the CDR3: TGTGCCAGCAGTTTAACAGGGGCCAGCTCTGGAAACACCATATATTTT.

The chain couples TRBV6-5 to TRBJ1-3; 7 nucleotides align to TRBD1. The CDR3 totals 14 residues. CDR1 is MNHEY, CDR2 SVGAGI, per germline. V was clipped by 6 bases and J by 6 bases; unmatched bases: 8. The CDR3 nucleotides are TGTGCCAGCAGGGGGGTCACAGGGGTAAACACCATATATTTT. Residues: CASRGVTGVNTIYF.

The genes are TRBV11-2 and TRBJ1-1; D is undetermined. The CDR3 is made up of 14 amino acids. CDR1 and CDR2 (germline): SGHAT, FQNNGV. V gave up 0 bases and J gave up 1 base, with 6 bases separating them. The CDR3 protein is CASSLDGGNTEAFF. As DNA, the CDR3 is TGTGCCAGCAGCTTAGACGGAGGGAACACTGAAGCTTTCTTT.

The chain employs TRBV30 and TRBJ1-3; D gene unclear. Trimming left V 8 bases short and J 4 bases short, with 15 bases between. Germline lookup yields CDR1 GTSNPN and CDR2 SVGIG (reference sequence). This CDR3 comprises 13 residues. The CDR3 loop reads CAGLTVSGNTIYF. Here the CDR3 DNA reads TGTGCCGGCCTCACAGTTTCCGGAAACACCATATATTTT.

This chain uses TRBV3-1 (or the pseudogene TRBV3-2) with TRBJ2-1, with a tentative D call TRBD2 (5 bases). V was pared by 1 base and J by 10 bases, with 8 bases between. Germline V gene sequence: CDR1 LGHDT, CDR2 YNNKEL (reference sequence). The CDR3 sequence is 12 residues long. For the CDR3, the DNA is TGTGCCAGCAGCCAAGCGGGGATGGAGCAGTTCTTC. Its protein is CASSQAGMEQFF.

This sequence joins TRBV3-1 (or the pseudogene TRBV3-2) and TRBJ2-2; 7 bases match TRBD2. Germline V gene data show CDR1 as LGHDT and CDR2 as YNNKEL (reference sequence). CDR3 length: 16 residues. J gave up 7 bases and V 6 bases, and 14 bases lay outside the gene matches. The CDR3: CASSSTSLPSVGELFF. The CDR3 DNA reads TGTGCCAGCAGTTCGACTAGCCTCCCCTCTGTCGGGGAGCTGTTTTTT.

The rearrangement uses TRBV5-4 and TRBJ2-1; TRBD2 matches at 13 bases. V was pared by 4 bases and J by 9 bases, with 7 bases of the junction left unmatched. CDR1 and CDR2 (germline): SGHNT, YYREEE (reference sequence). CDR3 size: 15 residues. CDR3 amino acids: CASSQTSGGASEQFF. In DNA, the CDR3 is TGTGCCAGCAGCCAAACTAGCGGGGGGGCATCTGAGCAGTTCTTC. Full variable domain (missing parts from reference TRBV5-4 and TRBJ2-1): ETGVTQSPTHLIKTRGQQVTLRCSSQSGHNTVSWYQQALGQGPQFIFQYYREEENGRGNFPPRFSGLQFPNYSSELNVNALELDDSALYLCASSQTSGGASEQFFGPGTRLTVL.

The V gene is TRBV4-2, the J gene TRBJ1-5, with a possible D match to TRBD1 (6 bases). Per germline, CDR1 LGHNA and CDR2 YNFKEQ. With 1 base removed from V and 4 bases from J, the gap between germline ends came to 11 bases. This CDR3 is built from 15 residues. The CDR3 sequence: CASSQGSTGNQPQHF. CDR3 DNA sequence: TGTGCCAGCAGCCAAGGTTCTACAGGGAATCAGCCCCAGCATTTT.

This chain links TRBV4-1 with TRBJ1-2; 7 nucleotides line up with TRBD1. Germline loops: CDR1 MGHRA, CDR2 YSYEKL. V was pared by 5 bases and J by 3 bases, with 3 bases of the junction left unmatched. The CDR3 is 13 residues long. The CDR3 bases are TGCGCCAGCAGCTCCCAGGGGGACTATGGCTACACCTTC. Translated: CASSSQGDYGYTF.

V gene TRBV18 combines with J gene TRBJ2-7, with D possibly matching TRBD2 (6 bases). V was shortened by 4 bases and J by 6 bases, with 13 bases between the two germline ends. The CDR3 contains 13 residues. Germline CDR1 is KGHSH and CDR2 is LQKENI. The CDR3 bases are TGTGCCAGCTCACGAACGGCGGGGATCGAGCAGTACTTC. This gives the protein CASSRTAGIEQYF.

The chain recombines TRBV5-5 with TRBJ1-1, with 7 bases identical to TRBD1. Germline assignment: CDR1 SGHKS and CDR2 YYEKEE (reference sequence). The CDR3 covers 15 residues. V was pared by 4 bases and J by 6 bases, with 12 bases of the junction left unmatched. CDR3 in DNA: TGTGCCAGCAGCAGTACAGGGGTCGCGAAGGCTGAAGCTTTCTTT. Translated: CASSSTGVAKAEAFF.

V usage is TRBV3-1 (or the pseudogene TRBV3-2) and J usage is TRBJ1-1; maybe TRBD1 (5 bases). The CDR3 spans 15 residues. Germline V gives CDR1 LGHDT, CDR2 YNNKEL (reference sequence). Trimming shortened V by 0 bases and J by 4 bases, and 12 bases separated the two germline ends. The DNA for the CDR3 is TGTGCCAGCAGCCAAGATCGGAGGGGCCGCACTGAAGCTTTCTTT. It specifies CASSQDRRGRTEAFF.

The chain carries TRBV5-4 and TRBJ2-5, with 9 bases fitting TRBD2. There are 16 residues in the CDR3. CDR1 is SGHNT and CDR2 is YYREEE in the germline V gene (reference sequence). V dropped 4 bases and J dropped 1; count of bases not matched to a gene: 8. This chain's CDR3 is CASSVPPAGGQETQYF. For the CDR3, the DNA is TGTGCCAGCAGCGTCCCCCCAGCGGGGGGCCAAGAGACCCAGTACTTC.

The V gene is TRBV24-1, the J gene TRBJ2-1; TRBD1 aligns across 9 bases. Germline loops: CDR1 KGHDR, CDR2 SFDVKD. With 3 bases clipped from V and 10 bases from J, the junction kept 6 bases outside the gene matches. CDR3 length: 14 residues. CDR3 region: CATSDGRDRAEQFF. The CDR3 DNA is TGTGCCACCAGTGATGGCCGGGACAGGGCGGAGCAGTTCTTC.

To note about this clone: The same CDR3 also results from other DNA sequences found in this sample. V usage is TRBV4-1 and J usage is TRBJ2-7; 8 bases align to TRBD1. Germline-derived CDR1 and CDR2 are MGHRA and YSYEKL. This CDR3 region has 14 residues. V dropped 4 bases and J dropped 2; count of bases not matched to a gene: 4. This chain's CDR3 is CASSPRTGTYEQYF. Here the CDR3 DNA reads TGCGCCAGCAGCCCTCGGACAGGGACCTACGAGCAGTACTTC.

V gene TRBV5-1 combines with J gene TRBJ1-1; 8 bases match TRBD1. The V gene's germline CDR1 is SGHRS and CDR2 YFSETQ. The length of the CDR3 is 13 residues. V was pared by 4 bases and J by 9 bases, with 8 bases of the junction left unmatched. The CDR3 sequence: CASSPGQGRKAFF. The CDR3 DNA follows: TGCGCCAGCAGCCCAGGACAGGGTCGGAAAGCTTTCTTT.

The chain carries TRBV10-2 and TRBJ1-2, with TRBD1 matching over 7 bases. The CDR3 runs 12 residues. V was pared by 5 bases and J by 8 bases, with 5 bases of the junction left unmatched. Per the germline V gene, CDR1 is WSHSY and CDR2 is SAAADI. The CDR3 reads CASSRDRGGYTF. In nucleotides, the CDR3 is TGCGCCAGCAGTAGGGACAGAGGCGGCTACACCTTC.

CDR3 loop: CASSVLGIAGVQYF. DNA for the CDR3: TGTGCCAGCAGTGTTCTCGGGATAGCCGGGGTTCAGTACTTC. This chain links TRBV2 with TRBJ2-4; perhaps TRBD2 as D (5 bases). Trimming pared 4 bases from V and 11 bases from J, leaving 18 bases between. Germline CDR1 SNHLY, CDR2 FYNNEI. The CDR3 runs 14 residues.

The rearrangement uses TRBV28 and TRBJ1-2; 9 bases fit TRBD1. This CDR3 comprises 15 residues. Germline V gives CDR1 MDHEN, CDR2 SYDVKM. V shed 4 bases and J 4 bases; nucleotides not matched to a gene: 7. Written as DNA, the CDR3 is TGTGCCAGCAGTTCCCTCGACAGGGGGAGCTATGGCTACACCTTC. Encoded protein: CASSSLDRGSYGYTF.

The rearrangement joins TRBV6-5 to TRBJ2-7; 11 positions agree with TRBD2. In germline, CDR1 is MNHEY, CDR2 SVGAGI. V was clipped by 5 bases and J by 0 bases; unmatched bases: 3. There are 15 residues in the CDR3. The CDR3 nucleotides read TGTGCCAGCAGTCGCCTAGCGGGGGGCTCCTACGAGCAGTACTTC. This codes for CASSRLAGGSYEQYF.